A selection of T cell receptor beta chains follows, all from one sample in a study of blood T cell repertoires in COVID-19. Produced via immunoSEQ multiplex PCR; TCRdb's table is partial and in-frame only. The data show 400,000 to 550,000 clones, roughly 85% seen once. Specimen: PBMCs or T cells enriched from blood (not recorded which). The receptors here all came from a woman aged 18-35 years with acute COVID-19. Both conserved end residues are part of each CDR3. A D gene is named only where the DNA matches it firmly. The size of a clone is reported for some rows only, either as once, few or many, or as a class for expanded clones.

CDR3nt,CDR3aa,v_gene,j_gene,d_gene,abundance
TGTGCCATACAAGGACAGGGAGGGGAGCAGTACTTC,CAIQGQGGEQYF,TRBV7-9,TRBJ2-7,-,-
TGTGCCAGCTCACCTCGACAGGGGGACGAAAAACTGTTTTTT,CASSPRQGDEKLFF,TRBV18,TRBJ1-4,TRBD1,-
TGCAGTGCTAGTATTCAATTGAACACTGAAGCTTTCTTT,CSASIQLNTEAFF,TRBV20-1,TRBJ1-1,-,-
TGTGCCATCAGTGAGATGCAGGGGCCCCAAGAGACCCAGTACTTC,CAISEMQGPQETQYF,TRBV10-3,TRBJ2-5,-,-
TGTGCCAGCAGCCGGGACAGGGATGGCTACACCTTC,CASSRDRDGYTF,TRBV5-5,TRBJ1-2,TRBD1,-
TGTGCCAGCAGCTTCGGACTAGCGGGAGTTCTTCGCCACGAGCAGTACTTC,CASSFGLAGVLRHEQYF,TRBV6-2/TRBV6-3,TRBJ2-7,TRBD2,-
TGTGCCAGCAGTTATCGGAGGGTTGGGCAGCCCCAGCATTTT,CASSYRRVGQPQHF,TRBV6-5,TRBJ1-5,-,once
TGCGCCAGCGCTGGACTAGCGGGAGTCGACGCCGGGGAGCTGTTTTTT,CASAGLAGVDAGELFF,TRBV5-1,TRBJ2-2,TRBD2,-
TGTGCCAGCAGTGGCGGGACAGGGATCACTGAAGCTTTCTTT,CASSGGTGITEAFF,TRBV2,TRBJ1-1,TRBD1,-
TGTGCCATCAGTGAGTCCCTAGTAAAGTACCAAGAGACCCAGTACTTC,CAISESLVKYQETQYF,TRBV10-3,TRBJ2-5,-,-
TGTGCCAGCAGCCAGGACAGGGGCGGCTACGAGCAGTACTTC,CASSQDRGGYEQYF,TRBV5-4,TRBJ2-7,TRBD1,-
TGTGCCAGCAGTGACAGGGGTTGGGCCTACGAGCAGTACTTC,CASSDRGWAYEQYF,TRBV2,TRBJ2-7,-,-
TGTGCCAGCAGTCCCGGACAGGCTAGGAATTCACCCCTCCACTTT,CASSPGQARNSPLHF,TRBV27,TRBJ1-6,TRBD1,-
TGTGCCAGCTCACCACCCTTAGATAACTATGGCTACACCTTC,CASSPPLDNYGYTF,TRBV18,TRBJ1-2,-,few
TGTGCCAGCAGCCCCCTGGTGCCAGCGGGGGACGAAAATACGCAGTATTTT,CASSPLVPAGDENTQYF,TRBV14,TRBJ2-3,TRBD2,-
TGTGCCAGCTCACTTAGCTCCTACAATGAGCAGTTCTTC,CASSLSSYNEQFF,TRBV18,TRBJ2-1,-,-
TGCGCCAGCAGCCAAGCTCGCAGGGCCACCACTGAAGCTTTCTTT,CASSQARRATTEAFF,TRBV4-3,TRBJ1-1,-,-
TGTGCCAGTAGTGGGGACAGGGGTTATAACACTGAAGCTTTCTTT,CASSGDRGYNTEAFF,TRBV19,TRBJ1-1,TRBD1,-
TGTGCCAGCAGCAGGTTGCGGGACGGGGATCAGCCCCAGCATTTT,CASSRLRDGDQPQHF,TRBV5-5,TRBJ1-5,-,-
TGTGCCAGCAGTTACTCGGACAGGGGTCATGAAGCTTTCTTT,CASSYSDRGHEAFF,TRBV6-5,TRBJ1-1,TRBD1,-